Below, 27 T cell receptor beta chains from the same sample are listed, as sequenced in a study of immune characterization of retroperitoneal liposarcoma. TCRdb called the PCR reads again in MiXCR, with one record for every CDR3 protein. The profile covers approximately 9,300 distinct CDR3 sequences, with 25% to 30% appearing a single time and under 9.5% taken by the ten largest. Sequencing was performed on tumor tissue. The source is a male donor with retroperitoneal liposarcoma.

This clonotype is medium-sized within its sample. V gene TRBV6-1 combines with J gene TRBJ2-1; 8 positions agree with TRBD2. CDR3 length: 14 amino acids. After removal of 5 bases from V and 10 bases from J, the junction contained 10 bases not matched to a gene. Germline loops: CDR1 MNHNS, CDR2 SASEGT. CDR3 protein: CASSYTQRGYEQFF. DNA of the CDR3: TGTGCCAGCAGTTATACCCAGCGGGGGTACGAGCAGTTCTTC.

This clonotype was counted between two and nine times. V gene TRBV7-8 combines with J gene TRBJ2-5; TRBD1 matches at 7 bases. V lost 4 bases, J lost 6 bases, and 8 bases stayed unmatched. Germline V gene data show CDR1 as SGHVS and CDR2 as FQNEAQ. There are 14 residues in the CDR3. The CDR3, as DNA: TGTGCCAGCAGCTCCGACAGGGTGGTGAAGACCCAGTACTTC. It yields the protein CASSSDRVVKTQYF.

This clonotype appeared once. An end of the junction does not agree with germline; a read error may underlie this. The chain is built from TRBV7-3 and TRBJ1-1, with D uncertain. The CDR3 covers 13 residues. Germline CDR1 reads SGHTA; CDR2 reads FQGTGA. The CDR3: CASRLTGGTEAFF. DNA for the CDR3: TGTGCCAGCAGGTTAACGGGTGGCACTGAAGCTTTCTTT.

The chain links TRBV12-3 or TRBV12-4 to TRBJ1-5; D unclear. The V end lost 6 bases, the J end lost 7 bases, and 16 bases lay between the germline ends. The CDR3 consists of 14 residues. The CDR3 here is CASRILAPDQPQHF. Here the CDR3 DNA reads TGTGCCAGCAGAATATTAGCACCCGACCAGCCCCAGCATTTT.

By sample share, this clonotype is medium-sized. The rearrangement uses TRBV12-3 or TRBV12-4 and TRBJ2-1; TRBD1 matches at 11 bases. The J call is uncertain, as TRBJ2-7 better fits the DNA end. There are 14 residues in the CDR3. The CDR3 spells CASIRTGGFDEQYF. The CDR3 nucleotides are TGTGCCAGCATCCGGACAGGGGGCTTTGATGAGCAGTACTTC.

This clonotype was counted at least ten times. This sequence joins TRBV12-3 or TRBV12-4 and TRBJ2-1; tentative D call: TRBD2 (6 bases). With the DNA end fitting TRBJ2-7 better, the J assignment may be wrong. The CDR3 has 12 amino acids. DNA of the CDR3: TGTGCCAGCAGAGGAGGGAGCTACGAGCAGTACTTC. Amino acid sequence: CASRGGSYEQYF.

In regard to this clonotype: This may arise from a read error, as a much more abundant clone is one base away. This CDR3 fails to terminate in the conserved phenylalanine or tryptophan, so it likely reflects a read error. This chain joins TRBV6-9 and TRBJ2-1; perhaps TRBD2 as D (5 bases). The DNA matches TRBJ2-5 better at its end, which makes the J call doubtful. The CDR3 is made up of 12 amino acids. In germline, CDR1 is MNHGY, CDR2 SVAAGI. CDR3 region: CASSWEQETQYL. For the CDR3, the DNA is TGTGCCAGCAGTTGGGAGCAAGAGACCCAGTACTTG.

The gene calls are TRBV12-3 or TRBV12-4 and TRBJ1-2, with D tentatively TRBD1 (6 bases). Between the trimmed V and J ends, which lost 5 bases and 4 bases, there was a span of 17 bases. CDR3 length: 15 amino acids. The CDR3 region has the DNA TGTGCCAGCAGTACAACACAGGGCCTGAGCTATGGCTACACCTTC. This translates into CASSTTQGLSYGYTF.

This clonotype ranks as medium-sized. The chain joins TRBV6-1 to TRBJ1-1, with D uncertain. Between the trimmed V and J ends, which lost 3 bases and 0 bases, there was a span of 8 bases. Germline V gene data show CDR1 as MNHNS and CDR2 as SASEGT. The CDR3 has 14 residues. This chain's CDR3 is CASSDHGLNTEAFF. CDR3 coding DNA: TGTGCCAGCAGTGACCACGGATTGAACACTGAAGCTTTCTTT.

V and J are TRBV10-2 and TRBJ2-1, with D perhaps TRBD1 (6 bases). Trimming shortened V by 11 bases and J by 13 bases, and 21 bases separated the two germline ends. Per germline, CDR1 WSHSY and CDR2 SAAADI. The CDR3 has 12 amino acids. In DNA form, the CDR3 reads TGCGCCGCCTTGGGGGCCCAAGAGACCCAGTTCTTC. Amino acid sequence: CAALGAQETQFF.

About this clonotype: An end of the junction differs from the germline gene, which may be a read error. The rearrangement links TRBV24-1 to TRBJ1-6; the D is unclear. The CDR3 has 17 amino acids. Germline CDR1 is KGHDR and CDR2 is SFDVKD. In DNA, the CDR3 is TGTGCCACCAGTGATTTCCGAGATGCCTCCCATCGGGATGAGCAGTACTTT. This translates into CATSDFRDASHRDEQYF.

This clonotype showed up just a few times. CDR3 coding DNA: TGTGCCAGCAGCCCCTGGTGGGGACAGGTCCTTACAAGCTCCTACGAGCAGTTCTTC. Protein: CASSPWWGQVLTSSYEQFF. The chain has TRBV11-3 and TRBJ2-7; 8 nucleotides match TRBD1. With the DNA end fitting TRBJ2-1 better, the J assignment may be wrong. The CDR3 has 19 amino acids. Germline V CDR1 and CDR2: SGHNT, YENEEA.

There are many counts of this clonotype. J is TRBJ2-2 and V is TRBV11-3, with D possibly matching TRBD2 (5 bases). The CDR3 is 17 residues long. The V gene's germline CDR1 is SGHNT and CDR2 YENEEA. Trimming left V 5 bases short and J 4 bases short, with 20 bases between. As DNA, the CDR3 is TGTGCCAGCAGCCGAAACATAGGAGGCAGCCGCACCGGGGAGCTGTTTTTT. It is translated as CASSRNIGGSRTGELFF.

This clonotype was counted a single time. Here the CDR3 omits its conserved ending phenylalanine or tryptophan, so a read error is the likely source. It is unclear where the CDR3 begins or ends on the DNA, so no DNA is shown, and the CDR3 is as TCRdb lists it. The CDR3 here is CASSEWGRDSPLHFGN. The chain employs TRBV6-1 and TRBJ2-6; the table names TRBD1, a call not compared with the DNA. Ends included, the CDR3 has 16 residues. CDR1 is MNHNS, CDR2 SASEGT, per germline.

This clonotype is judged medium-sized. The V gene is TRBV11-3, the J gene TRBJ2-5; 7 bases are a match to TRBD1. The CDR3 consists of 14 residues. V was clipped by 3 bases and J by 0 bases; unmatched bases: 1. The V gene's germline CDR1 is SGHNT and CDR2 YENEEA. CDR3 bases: TGTGCCAGCAGCTTGGGACAGTACCAAGAGACCCAGTACTTC. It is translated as CASSLGQYQETQYF. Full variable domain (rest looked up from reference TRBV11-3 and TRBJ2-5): EAGVVQSPRYKIIEKKQPVAFWCNPISGHNTLYWYLQNLGQGPELLIRYENEEAVDDSQLPKDRFSAERLKGVDSTLKIQPAELGDSAVYLCASSLGQYQETQYFGPGTRLLVL.

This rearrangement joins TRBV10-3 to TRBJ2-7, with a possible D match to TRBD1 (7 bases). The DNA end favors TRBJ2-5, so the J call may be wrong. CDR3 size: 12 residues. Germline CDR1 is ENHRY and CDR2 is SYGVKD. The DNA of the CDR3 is TGTGCCATCTCAGGGGGGCGGGAGACCCAGTACTTC. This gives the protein CAISGGRETQYF.

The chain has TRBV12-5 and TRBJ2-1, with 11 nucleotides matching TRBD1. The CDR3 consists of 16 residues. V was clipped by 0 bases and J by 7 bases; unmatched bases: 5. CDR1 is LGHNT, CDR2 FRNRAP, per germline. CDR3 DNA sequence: TGTGCTAGTGGTTTGGTAACCGGGACAGGGGGGAATGAGCAGTTCTTC. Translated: CASGLVTGTGGNEQFF.

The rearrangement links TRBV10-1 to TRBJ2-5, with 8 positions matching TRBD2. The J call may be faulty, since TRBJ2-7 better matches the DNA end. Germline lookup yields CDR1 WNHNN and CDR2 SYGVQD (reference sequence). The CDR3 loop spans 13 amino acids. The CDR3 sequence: CASSPLAGYEQYF. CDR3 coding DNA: TGCGCCAGCAGTCCCCTAGCGGGCTACGAGCAGTACTTC.

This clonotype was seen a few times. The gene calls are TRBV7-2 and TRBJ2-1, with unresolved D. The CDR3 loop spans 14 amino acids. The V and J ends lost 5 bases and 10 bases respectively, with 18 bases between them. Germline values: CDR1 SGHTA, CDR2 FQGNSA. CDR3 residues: CASSPWRGTYEQFF. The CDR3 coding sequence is TGTGCCAGCAGCCCTTGGAGAGGAACCTACGAGCAGTTCTTC.

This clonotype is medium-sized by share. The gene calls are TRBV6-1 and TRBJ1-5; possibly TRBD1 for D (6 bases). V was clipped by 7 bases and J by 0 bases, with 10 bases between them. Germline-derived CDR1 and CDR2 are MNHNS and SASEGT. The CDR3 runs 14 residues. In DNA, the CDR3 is TGTGCCAGCACTAGGGGGGGTAGCAATCAGCCCCAGCATTTT. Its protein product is CASTRGGSNQPQHF.

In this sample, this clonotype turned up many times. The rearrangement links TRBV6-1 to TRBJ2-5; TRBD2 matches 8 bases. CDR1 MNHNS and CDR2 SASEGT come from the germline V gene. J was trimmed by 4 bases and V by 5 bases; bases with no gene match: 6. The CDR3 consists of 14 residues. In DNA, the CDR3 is TGTGCCAGCAGTCGCCCCGGGGGGGCAGAGACCCAGTACTTC. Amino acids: CASSRPGGAETQYF.

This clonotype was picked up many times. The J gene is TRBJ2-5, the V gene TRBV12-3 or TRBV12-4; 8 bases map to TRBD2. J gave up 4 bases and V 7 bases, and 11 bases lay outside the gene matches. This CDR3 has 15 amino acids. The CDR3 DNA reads TGTGCCAGCACCCCCTCCGGGGGGGCGGTAGAGACCCAGTACTTC. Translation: CASTPSGGAVETQYF.

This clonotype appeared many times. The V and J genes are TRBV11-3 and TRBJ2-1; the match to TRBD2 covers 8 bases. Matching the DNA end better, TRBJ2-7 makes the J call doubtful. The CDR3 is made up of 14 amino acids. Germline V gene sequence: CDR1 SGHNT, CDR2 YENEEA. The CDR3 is CASSIPGGNYEQYF. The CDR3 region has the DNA TGTGCCAGCAGCATTCCGGGAGGGAACTACGAGCAGTACTTC.

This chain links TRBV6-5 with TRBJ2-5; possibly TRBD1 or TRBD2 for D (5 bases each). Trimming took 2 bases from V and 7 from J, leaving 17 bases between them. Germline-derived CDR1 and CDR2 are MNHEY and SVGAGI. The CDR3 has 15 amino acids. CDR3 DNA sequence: TGTGCCAGCAGTTACGGTAGACGGGGCACGGGGACCCAGTACTTC. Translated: CASSYGRRGTGTQYF.

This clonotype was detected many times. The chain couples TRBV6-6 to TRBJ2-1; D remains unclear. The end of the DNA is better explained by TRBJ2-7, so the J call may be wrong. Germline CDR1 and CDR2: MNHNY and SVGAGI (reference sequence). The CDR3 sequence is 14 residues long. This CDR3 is CASSYLWSSYEQYF. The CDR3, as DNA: TGTGCCAGCAGTTACCTGTGGAGCTCCTACGAGCAGTACTTC.

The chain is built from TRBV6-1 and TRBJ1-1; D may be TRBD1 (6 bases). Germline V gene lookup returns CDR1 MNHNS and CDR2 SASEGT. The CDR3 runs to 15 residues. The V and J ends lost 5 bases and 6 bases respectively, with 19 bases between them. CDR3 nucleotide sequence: TGTGCCAGCAGTAGGGGGGGGCCGGGGTCCTCTGAAGCTTTCTTT. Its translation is CASSRGGPGSSEAFF.

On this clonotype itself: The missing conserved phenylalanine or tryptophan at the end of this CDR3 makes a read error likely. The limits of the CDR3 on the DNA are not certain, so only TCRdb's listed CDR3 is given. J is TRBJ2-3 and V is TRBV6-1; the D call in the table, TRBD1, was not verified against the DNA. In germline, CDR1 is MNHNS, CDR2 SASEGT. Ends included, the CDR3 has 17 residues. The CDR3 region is CASSEVRRPHDRASSSS.